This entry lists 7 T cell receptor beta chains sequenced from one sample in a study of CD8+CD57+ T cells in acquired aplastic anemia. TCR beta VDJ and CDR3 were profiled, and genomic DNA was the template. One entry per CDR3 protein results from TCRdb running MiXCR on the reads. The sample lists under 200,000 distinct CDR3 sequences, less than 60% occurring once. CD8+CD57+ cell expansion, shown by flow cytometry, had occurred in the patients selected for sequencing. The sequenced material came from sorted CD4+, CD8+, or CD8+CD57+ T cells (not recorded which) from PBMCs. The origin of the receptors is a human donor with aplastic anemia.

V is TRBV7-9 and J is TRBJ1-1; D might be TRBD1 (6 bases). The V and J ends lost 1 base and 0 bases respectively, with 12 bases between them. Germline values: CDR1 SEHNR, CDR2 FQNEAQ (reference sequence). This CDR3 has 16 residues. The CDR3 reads CASSLVGGLMNTEAFF. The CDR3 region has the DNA TGTGCCAGCAGCTTAGTTGGGGGCCTCATGAACACTGAAGCTTTCTTT. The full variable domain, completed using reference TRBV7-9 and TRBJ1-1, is DTGVSQNPRHKITKRGQNVTFRCDPISEHNRLYWYRQTLGQGPEFLTYFQNEAQLEKSRLLSDRFSAERPKGSFSTLEIQRTEQGDSAMYLCASSLVGGLMNTEAFFGQGTRLTVV.

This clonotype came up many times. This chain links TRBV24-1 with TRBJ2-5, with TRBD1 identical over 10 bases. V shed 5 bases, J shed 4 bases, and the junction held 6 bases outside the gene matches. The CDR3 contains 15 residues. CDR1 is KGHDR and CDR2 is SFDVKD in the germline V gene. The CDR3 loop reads CATSAKGQGIETQYF. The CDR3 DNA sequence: TGTGCCACCAGTGCCAAGGGACAGGGGATAGAGACCCAGTACTTC.

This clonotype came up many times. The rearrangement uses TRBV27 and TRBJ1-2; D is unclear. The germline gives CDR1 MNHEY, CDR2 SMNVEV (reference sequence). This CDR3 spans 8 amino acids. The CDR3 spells CPNGGYTF. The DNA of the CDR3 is TGTCCCAACGGGGGCTACACCTTC.

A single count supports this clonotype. The CDR3 sequence: CASSASPGQGFREQYF. CDR3 DNA: TGTGCCAGCAGTGCTAGCCCGGGACAGGGGTTCCGCGAGCAGTACTTC. This sequence joins TRBV25-1 and TRBJ2-7, with TRBD1 matching 10 bases. Germline loops: CDR1 MGHDK, CDR2 SYGVNS. The CDR3 runs to 16 residues. V gave up 4 bases and J gave up 6 bases; unmatched junction bases: 12.

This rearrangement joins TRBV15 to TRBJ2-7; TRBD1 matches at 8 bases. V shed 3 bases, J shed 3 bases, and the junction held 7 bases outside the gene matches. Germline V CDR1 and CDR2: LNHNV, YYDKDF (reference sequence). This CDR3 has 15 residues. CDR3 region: CATSRGRGLGYEQYF. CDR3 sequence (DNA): TGTGCCACCAGCAGGGGCAGGGGGCTGGGCTACGAGCAGTACTTC. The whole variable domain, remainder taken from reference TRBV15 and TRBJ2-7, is DAMVIQNPRYQVTQFGKPVTLSCSQTLNHNVMYWYQQKSSQAPKLLFHYYDKDFNNEADTPDNFQSRRPNTSFCFLDIRSPGLGDTAMYLCATSRGRGLGYEQYFGPGTRLTVT.

CDR3: CASSRTATNEKLFF. As DNA, the CDR3 is TGTGCCAGCAGTAGGACCGCAACTAATGAAAAACTGTTTTTT. This chain joins TRBV6-1 and TRBJ1-4, with D unclear. CDR3 length equals 14 residues. Germline CDR1 reads MNHNS; CDR2 reads SASEGT. The V end lost 5 bases, the J end lost 0 bases, and 7 bases lay between the germline ends.

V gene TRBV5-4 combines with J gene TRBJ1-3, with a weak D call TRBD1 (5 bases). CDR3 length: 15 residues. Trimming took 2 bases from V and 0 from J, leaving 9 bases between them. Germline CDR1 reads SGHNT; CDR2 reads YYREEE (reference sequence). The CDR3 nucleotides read TGTGCCAGCAGCTTAGAGGGGCCCTCTGGAAACACCATATATTTT. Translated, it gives CASSLEGPSGNTIYF.